The text below deals with one T cell receptor (beta chain). The sample comes from a study of shared T cell receptors in the human thymus. V lost 5 bases and J 12 bases, leaving 16 bases between the germline ends. CDR1 is SGHTA, CDR2 FQGNSA, per germline. This CDR3 has 12 amino acids. Here immunoSEQ multiplex PCR was the method, and the copy in TCRdb shows in-frame clones only, minus some. The data show around 340,000 clones, more than 85% seen once. V usage is TRBV7-2 and J usage is TRBJ1-2; unclear D gene. Source material: thymocytes. This receptor was taken from a human donor. The CDR3 DNA follows: TGTGCCAGCAGCAAAGGGTGGAATCCGAACACCTTC. This translates into CASSKGWNPNTF.